The rows below give T cell receptor beta chains drawn from one sample of a study of T cell responses to AZD1222 COVID-19 vaccine. This table comes from immunoSEQ multiplex PCR, and its TCRdb copy is limited to in-frame clones, with some not included. This table holds 90,000 to 140,000 clones, around 87% found once. The source material was peripheral blood, sampled on day 0 of AZD1222 vaccination. These receptor sequences come from an adult in good health. The CDR3 runs from the conserved cysteine through the conserved F or W. D genes are given only for firm matches. Rows give clone size only sometimes, using once, few, many, or a class for an expanded clone.

>-|once|TRBV6-5|TRBJ2-1
TGTGCCAGCAGTTACCTCGGGACCCTTGAGCAGTTCTTC
CASSYLGTLEQFF
>-|-|TRBV7-9|TRBJ1-1
TGTGCCAGCAGCCCAGGAGCGAACACTGAAGCTTTCTTT
CASSPGANTEAFF
>-|-|TRBV3-1/TRBV3-2|TRBJ1-1
TGTGCCAGCAGCCTTTGGGGGATGAACACTGAAGCTTTCTTT
CASSLWGMNTEAFF
>-|-|TRBV7-3|TRBJ1-6
TGTGCCAGCAGCTTGTCCAGGGCCAATTCACCCCTCCACTTT
CASSLSRANSPLHF
>-|-|TRBV4-1|TRBJ1-1
TGCGCCAGCAGCCTATGGGACACAACCACTGAAGCTTTCTTT
CASSLWDTTTEAFF
>-|-|TRBV6-5|TRBJ2-1
TGTGCCAGCAGCAACAATGAGCAGTTCTTC
CASSNNEQFF
>TRBD1|-|TRBV19|TRBJ1-2
TGTGCCAGCCGCGGGACAGCTCACTATGGCTACACCTTC
CASRGTAHYGYTF
>-|few|TRBV7-3|TRBJ2-2
TGTGCCAGCAGCTTAACGTCGGGGACCGGGGAGCTGTTTTTT
CASSLTSGTGELFF
>-|-|TRBV5-1|TRBJ2-1
TGCGCCAGCAGCTCGGAGACAGGAGTAGCCTACAATGAGCAGTTCTTC
CASSSETGVAYNEQFF
>-|-|TRBV28|TRBJ2-1
TGTGCCAGCACCGAGGGGGGGACACAGCGGAATGAGCAGTTCTTC
CASTEGGTQRNEQFF
>TRBD2|-|TRBV6-4|TRBJ2-3
TGTGCCAGCAGTGAGGTAGCGGGATCCACAGATACGCAGTATTTT
CASSEVAGSTDTQYF